The rows below give T cell receptor beta chains drawn from one sample of a study of monozygotic twins with inflammatory bowel disease. TCRdb reprocessed the 5' RACE reads and stores each CDR3 protein as one record, lacking DNA. The sample yields fewer than 400,000 distinct CDR3 sequences, of which the top ten take up 5% to 6%. The sequenced sample was blood. The receptor set was obtained from a human donor with ulcerative colitis or Crohn's disease, or a healthy co-twin of an affected twin (not recorded which). CDR3s include the opening cysteine and the closing phenylalanine or tryptophan. Fields, in order: V gene, J gene, CDR3 protein.

>TRBV29-1|TRBJ1-2
CSGTGANYGYTF
>TRBV12-3/TRBV12-4|TRBJ1-5
CASRPSNQPQHF
>TRBV20-1|TRBJ2-3
CSARDWSREGYTQYF
>TRBV5-1|TRBJ2-3
CASSLLRTGGTNTQYF
>TRBV28|TRBJ2-1
CASSLALAAYEQFF
>TRBV5-1|TRBJ1-5
CASSLEGIQPQHF
>TRBV28|TRBJ2-1
CASSLLRYEQFF
>TRBV6-5|TRBJ1-1
CASSYSGRVNTEAFF
>TRBV15|TRBJ2-3
CATLPRDRGRDTQYF
>TRBV7-3|TRBJ1-2
CASSLAANYGYTF
>TRBV27|TRBJ1-6
CASRYEGGNSPLHF
>TRBV9|TRBJ2-2
CASSVVDVRAGQGLFF
>TRBV12-3/TRBV12-4|TRBJ2-1
CASSFPYRPGNEQFF
>TRBV21-1|TRBJ2-7
CASSPFPLDPPPEQYF
>TRBV5-1|TRBJ1-2
CASSSWTGGAYGYTF
>TRBV12-3/TRBV12-4|TRBJ2-3
CASSEPETFYTDTQYF
>TRBV10-3|TRBJ2-7
CAISDADEQYF
>TRBV7-9|TRBJ2-7
CASSLRTGPYEQYF
>TRBV20-1|TRBJ2-7
CSAIVWGSYEQYF
>TRBV7-2|TRBJ2-5
CASSEGWGYQETQYF
>TRBV5-1|TRBJ2-2
CASTLGYNTGELFF
>TRBV20-1|TRBJ1-2
CSSSPRQGGYNYGYTF
>TRBV7-2|TRBJ2-1
CASSSGASGGNEQFF
>TRBV4-3|TRBJ2-2
CASSQVDITGELFF
>TRBV10-3|TRBJ2-2
CANAGALNTGELFF
>TRBV12-3/TRBV12-4|TRBJ2-2
CASRTPGYTGELFF
>TRBV7-3|TRBJ2-1
CASSTGTGGGNEQFF
>TRBV6-1|TRBJ1-3
CASSRGQAYSGNTIYF
>TRBV29-1|TRBJ1-1
CSVEFSKNTEAFF
>TRBV18|TRBJ2-1
CASSPPGLAGRKQFF
>TRBV12-3/TRBV12-4|TRBJ1-1
CASSPNRGPEAFF
>TRBV5-1|TRBJ2-1
CASSLARTLIHNEQFF
>TRBV20-1|TRBJ1-5
CSARGTVIYSNQPQHF
>TRBV10-3|TRBJ2-7
CAISVKGDEQYF
>TRBV29-1|TRBJ2-5
CSVWVSGQETQYF
>TRBV12-3/TRBV12-4|TRBJ2-3
CASSNLGLLGPSTDTQYF
>TRBV20-1|TRBJ2-1
CSARKDRGAREQFF
>TRBV5-1|TRBJ2-1
CASSEGLAVNEQFF
>TRBV12-3/TRBV12-4|TRBJ1-5
CASSPGGPGNQPQHF
>TRBV20-1|TRBJ1-1
CSARTRVGTEAFF
>TRBV5-1|TRBJ1-1
CASSPGTGAIEAFF
>TRBV10-1|TRBJ2-3
CASSATGVTDTQYF
>TRBV7-2|TRBJ2-3
CASSLRGKGGPDTQYF
>TRBV18|TRBJ2-1
CASSRDPQQFF
>TRBV3-1|TRBJ1-1
CASSKEREPEAFF
>TRBV5-4|TRBJ2-2
CASSPGLAITGELFF
>TRBV11-2|TRBJ2-3
CASSLLTLSTDTQYF
>TRBV6-5|TRBJ2-3
CASSHRGDTQYF